This T cell receptor (beta chain) was captured in a study of graft-versus-host responses after intestinal transplantation (dated by TCRdb to about 2021). General notes on the study: Recipients received multivisceral, liver-intestinal, or isolated intestinal transplants. A cohort of under 30 intestinal transplant recipients, including one retransplant, was enrolled, and a few patients lacking pretransplant specimens were excluded. Rather than going through the commercial service, samples from three later patients were sequenced in-house on an Illumina MiSeq and processed with MiXCR. All recipients received anti-thymocyte globulin induction followed by maintenance tacrolimus and steroids for about three years. A peak of at least 4% donor T cells among recipient peripheral blood mononuclear cells was the definition used for donor T cell macrochimerism. To identify alloreactive clones, pre-transplant mixed lymphocyte reaction products were sequenced and compared with unstimulated pre-transplant donor and recipient T cells. After intestinal transplantation, graft-versus-host and host-versus-graft alloreactive T cell clones were followed in the graft, circulation and bone marrow using bulk TCR-beta CDR3 sequencing.

Comments on this clone: This clone's antigen is unknown. There are no base qualities to consult, and no much larger clone falls within one base.

The paper as a whole reports these results and caveats: The relatively low number and heterogeneity of intestinal transplant patients limited the conclusions. GvH clones were detected in recipient bone marrow, and some appeared earlier in ileal mucosa or blood, consistent with an intestinal mucosal origin. Early after transplant, declines in HvG clones were associated with peak levels of circulating GvH clones. In patients with donor T cell macrochimerism, the allografts had high GvH to HvG T cell clonal ratios.

Libraries were prepared through the immunoSEQ multiplex PCR assay. For most patients, genomic DNA was isolated with the Qiagen DNeasy Blood and Tissue Kit and sent frozen to Adaptive Biotechnologies for TCR sequencing. Adaptive Biotechnologies carried out high-throughput TCR-beta CDR3 sequencing of genomic DNA for most patients. As for how the authors treated the data: Adaptive's ImmunoSEQ software supplied the TCR sequencing data for under 20 patients, while MiXCR and VDJtools were used to process a few other patients. To correct CD4 versus CD8 sorting errors, sequences present in both subsets at a frequency ratio below 5:1 were removed. CDR3 nucleotide sequences shared between donor and recipient were removed because their origin could not be assigned. To be classed as alloreactive, a clone needed at least 2-fold expansion over unstimulated cells and a minimum CFSE-low frequency of 0.002% (template counts) or 0.001% (read counts). Mappable clones were those detected in sequenced pre-transplant spleen, lymph node, or MLR CFSE-low populations of the donor or recipient. Cumulative frequency of alloreactive clones was calculated as a percentage of all sequences weighted by copy number. Drawn from immuneACCESS, this table holds only the in-frame rearrangements with V and J called that TCRdb kept. Clones are partly lost; checked studies trace under half to an unresolved V gene and leave the rest unexplained. V, J and clone size were drawn from that table, and D and trimming were deduced from the DNA. Within this sample are around 96,000 clones, with around nine tenths of them counted one time only. Around 0.17% of the sample belongs to the ten largest clones.

V has 4 bases trimmed and J has 6 bases trimmed; junction bases matching no gene number 12. Spanning cysteine to phenylalanine, the CDR3 consists of 17 amino acids. The only DNA kept is the CDR3, 51 bases in frame from the first base. As encoded in the germline V gene, CDR1 is SNHLY while CDR2 is FYNNEI. This specimen's time point label, interpreted: cells obtained before transplantation from donor or recipient. CD3+CD4+ and CD3+CD8+ populations were FACS-sorted from unstimulated pre-transplant donor and recipient cells taken from spleen or lymph nodes. The receptor's source is a human donor who received an intestinal transplant. Here the chain combines TRBV2 and TRBJ2-3; TRBD2 lines up with 11 middle nucleotides. Sequenced here: unstimulated CD4+ T cells sorted from spleen or lymph node cells, sampled before intestinal transplant. The sequence in DNA is TGTGCCAGCAGTGCCCCCGGGACTAGCGGCCAAGGGGATACGCAGTATTTT. Translated, it gives CASSAPGTSGQGDTQYF.